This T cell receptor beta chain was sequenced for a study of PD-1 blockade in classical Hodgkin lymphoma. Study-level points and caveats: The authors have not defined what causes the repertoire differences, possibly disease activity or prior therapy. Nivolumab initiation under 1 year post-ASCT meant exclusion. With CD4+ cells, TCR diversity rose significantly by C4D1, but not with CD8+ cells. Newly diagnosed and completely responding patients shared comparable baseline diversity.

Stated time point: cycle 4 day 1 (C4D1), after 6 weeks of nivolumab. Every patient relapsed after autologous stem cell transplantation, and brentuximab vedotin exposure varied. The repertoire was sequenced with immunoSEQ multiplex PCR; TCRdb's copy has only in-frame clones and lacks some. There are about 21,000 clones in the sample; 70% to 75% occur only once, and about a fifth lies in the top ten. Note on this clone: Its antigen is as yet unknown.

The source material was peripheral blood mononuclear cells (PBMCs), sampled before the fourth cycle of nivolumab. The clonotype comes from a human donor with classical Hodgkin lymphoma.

Written as DNA, the CDR3 is TGTGCCAGCAGTTTCGGCTCAGAGTCCTATGGCTACACCTTC. The encoded protein is CASSFGSESYGYTF. The V call is TRBV13, the J call TRBJ1-2; D gene unclear. This CDR3 contains 14 residues. V lost 6 bases to trimming and J lost 4 bases, with 15 bases between them. Germline CDR1 and CDR2: PRHDT and FYEKMQ (reference sequence).